This TCR beta chain was sequenced during a study of OX40 agonist ivuxolimab in advanced cancers. For context, the study as a whole: Ivuxolimab was an agonistic, fully human IgG2 monoclonal antibody directed against OX40 (CD134), a costimulatory receptor. Patients were allowed to have had prior anti-PD-1, anti-PD-L1 or anti-CTLA-4 therapy, and approximately 40% of the dose-escalation patients had been treated with checkpoint inhibitors. The paper reports the monotherapy dose-escalation portion (N of about 47 patients) of the phase I ivuxolimab trial. Peripheral TCRbeta sequencing aimed to test whether ivuxolimab altered TCR sequence diversity and caused clonal T-cell expansion. Three dose-escalation patients achieved partial responses, one with hepatocellular carcinoma and two with cutaneous melanoma. Of the 50 or so patients in dose escalation, some 19 had hepatocellular carcinoma, roughly 15 had melanoma, 9 had renal cell carcinoma and 9 had head and neck cancer. In the dose-escalation cohort, 65% to 90% of patients were male, and the mean age was approximately 60 years, with a range of roughly 20 to 79. Intravenous ivuxolimab was administered to patients every 2 weeks at six dose levels: 0.01, 0.1, 0.3, 1.5, 3 and 10 mg/kg. Broader findings and caveats from the paper: The antigen specificity of the clonally expanded peripheral T cells was not determined. Low levels of normalized T-cell clonal expansion were also seen in some patients who did not respond. On average, CD8+ T cells showed more expanded clones than CD4+ T cells after ivuxolimab. In the 0.1-3.0 mg/kg groups, partial responders were among the patients with the lowest normalized peripheral clonal expansion, particularly in CD8+ T cells. Clonal expansion of both CD4+ and CD8+ blood T cells was observed from baseline to week 6 at doses 0.1 to 3.0 mg/kg.

Genomic DNA was extracted from sorted cells for sequencing of the TCRbeta CDR3 region. The immunoSEQ Assay was used to sequence the TCRbeta CDR3 regions. The table was pulled from immuneACCESS by TCRdb, which kept in-frame rearrangements only. Such tables lose some clones; where checked, under half of the loss comes from unresolved V genes, and the rest has no known cause. Across this sample there are around 70,000 clones, with 85% to 90% seen only once. The ten largest clones take up 9.5% to 12% of the sample. The CDR1 and CDR2 encoded by the germline V gene (reference sequence) are DFQATT and SNEGSKA. V and J lose 8 bases and 0 bases, and a span of 8 bases separates them. From its cysteine to its phenylalanine, the CDR3 spans 11 amino acids. Kept here is only the CDR3 DNA, which spans 33 bases and is read in frame from base 1. The sample holds one count of this clone. The specificity of this receptor is unknown. The input lacks base qualities; no much larger clone sits a single base away.

Patients with autoimmune disease history or receiving systemic immunosuppression were excluded from the trial. Peripheral blood for TCR sequencing was collected from all dose cohorts at baseline, on cycle 4 day 1, and on cycle 7 day 1. Samples came from an open-label, multicenter, first-in-human phase I dose-escalation trial of ivuxolimab. Adults with locally advanced or metastatic head and neck squamous cell, hepatocellular, melanoma or renal cell carcinoma were enrolled in the trial. CD4+ and CD8+ T cells were sorted separately from peripheral blood before TCR sequencing. The clonotype was recovered from an adult with an advanced solid tumor such as melanoma, head and neck, liver or kidney cancer. This specimen consisted of CD4+ or CD8+ T cells sorted from blood, obtained in a trial of the OX40 agonist ivuxolimab. This sequence uses TRBV20-1 and TRBJ2-7, with the D gene not clear enough to name. The CDR3 has the sequence CSPFSSYEQYF. At the DNA level, the sequence is TGCAGTCCCTTTTCCTCCTACGAGCAGTACTTC.